This TCR beta chain was sequenced during a study of control samples from healthy donors and cancer patients (dated by TCRdb to the early 2020s). Receptors were amplified or captured by the immunoSEQ multiplex PCR assay. The clones in this table, taken by TCRdb from immuneACCESS, are in-frame only. Not every clone is retained; where verified, under half of the shortfall comes from an unresolved V gene, and the cause of the rest is unknown. The sample table contains about 110,000 clones; only one count was recorded for 82% of them. The ten biggest clones cover about 7% of the sample. With regard to this clone: It has no known antigen specificity. Base qualities are not at hand, and no much larger clone is one base apart.

The TCR was taken from a man aged 18 to 29 in good health. The sample comprised blood.

The nucleotide sequence is TGTGCCAGCAGCCAGGTAGGACAGGGGGCTTATGCTGGCACTGAAGCTTTCTTT. Its amino acids are CASSQVGQGAYAGTEAFF. The rearranged segments are TRBV3-1 (or the pseudogene TRBV3-2) and TRBJ1-1; a stretch of 11 junction bases matches TRBD1. The CDR3 contains 18 residues, cysteine and phenylalanine counted. The DNA shown is the 54-base CDR3, in frame from base 1. Trimming takes 3 bases off V and 4 bases off J; junction bases not matched to a gene: 13. CDR1 LGHDT and CDR2 YNNKEL are derived from the germline V gene (reference sequence).